The present TCR beta chain was sequenced within a study of shared clonotypes between healthy human individuals. The genomic DNA of each subset was split evenly across several immunoSEQ plates. Method: immunoSEQ multiplex PCR; TCRdb's copy keeps in-frame clones and lacks some. The data show roughly 2 million clones, approximately 94% seen once. The naive CD8 subset, CD45RO-negative cells positively selected for CCR7, excluded terminally differentiated effector memory CD45RA+ cells. The sequenced sample was naive CD8+ T cells sorted from blood. The clonotype originates from a young man in good health.

The CDR3 DNA reads as TGCGCCAGCAGCGCGGACGGTTCTCAAGAGACCCAGTACTTC. Its protein is CASSADGSQETQYF. The J gene is TRBJ2-5, the V gene TRBV5-1; D unresolved. The germline V gene has CDR1 SGHRS and CDR2 YFSETQ. The CDR3 totals 14 residues. Trimming removed 4 bases from V and 2 bases from J, with 12 bases in between.